This T cell receptor (beta chain) is from a study of radiation and T cells in renal cell carcinoma. Stated time point: blood 2 weeks post-SBRT. The treatment was: 15 Gy SBRT to primary tumor, nephrectomy 4 weeks later. Germline V gives CDR1 KGHSH, CDR2 LQKENI. The V and J ends lost 4 bases and 6 bases respectively, with 22 bases between them. This CDR3 has 16 amino acids. Assay: immunoSEQ multiplex PCR; the TCRdb copy retains only in-frame clones and omits some. The profile shows about 150,000 clones, about 87% of them singletons. The receptor comes from a woman between 50 and 59 years old with renal cell carcinoma. The material was blood, obtained from a patient whose treatment included radiotherapy and nephrectomy. The chain carries TRBV18 and TRBJ2-7; tentatively, D is TRBD2 (7 bases). The CDR3, as DNA: TGTGCCAGCTCACTCCGAGGGGGGGATCGGCTATCCGAGCAGTACTTC. Its protein is CASSLRGGDRLSEQYF.